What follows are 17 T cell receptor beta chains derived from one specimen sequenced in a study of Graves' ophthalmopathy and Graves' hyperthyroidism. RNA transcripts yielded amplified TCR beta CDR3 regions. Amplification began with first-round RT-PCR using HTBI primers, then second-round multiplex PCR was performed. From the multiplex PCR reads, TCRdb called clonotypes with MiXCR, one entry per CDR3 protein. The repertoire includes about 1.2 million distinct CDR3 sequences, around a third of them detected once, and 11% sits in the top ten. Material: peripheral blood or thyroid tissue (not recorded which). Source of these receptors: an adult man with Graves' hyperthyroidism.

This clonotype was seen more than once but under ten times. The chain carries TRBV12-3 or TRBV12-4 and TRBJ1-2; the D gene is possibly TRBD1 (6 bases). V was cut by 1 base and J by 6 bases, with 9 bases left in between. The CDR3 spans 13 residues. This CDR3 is CASSLGQAHGYTF. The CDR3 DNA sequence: TGTGCCAGCAGTTTAGGACAGGCTCATGGCTACACCTTC.

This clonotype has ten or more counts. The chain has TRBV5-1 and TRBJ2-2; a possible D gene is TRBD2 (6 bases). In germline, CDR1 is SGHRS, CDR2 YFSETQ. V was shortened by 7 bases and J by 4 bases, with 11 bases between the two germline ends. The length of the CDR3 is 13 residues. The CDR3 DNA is TGCGCCAGCGGAGGAGCGGGCACCGGGGAGCTGTTTTTT. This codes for CASGGAGTGELFF. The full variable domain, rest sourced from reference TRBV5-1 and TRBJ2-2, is KAGVTQTPRYLIKTRGQQVTLSCSPISGHRSVSWYQQTPGQGLQFLFEYFSETQRNKGNFPGRFSGRQFSNSRSEMNVSTLELGDSALYLCASGGAGTGELFFGEGSRLTVL.

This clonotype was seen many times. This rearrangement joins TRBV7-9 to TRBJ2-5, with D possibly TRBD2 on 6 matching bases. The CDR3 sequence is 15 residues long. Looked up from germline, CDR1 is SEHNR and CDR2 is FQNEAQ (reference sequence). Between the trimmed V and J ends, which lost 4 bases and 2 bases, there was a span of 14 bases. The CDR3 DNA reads TGTGCCAGCAGCTCGATTCAGCGGGTACAAGAGACCCAGTACTTC. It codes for CASSSIQRVQETQYF.

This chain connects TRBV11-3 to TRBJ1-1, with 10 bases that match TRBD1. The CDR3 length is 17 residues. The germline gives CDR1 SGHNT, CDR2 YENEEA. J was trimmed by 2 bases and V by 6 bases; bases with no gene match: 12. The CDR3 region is CASSTRDRGPLNTEAFF. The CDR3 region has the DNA TGTGCCAGCAGTACACGGGACAGGGGTCCCTTAAACACTGAAGCTTTCTTT.

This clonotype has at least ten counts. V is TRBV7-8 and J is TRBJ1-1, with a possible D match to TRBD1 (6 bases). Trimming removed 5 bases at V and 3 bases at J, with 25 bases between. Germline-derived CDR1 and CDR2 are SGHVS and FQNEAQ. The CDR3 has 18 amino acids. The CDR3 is CASSTTEPTGTSDTEAFF. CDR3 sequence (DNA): TGTGCCAGCAGCACCACCGAACCAACAGGGACTTCGGACACTGAAGCTTTCTTT.

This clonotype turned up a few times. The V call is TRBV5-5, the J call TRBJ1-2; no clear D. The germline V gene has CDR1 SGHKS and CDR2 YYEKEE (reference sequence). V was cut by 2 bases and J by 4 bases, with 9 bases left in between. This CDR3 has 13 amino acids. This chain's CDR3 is CASSFNERYGYTF. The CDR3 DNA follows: TGTGCCAGCAGCTTCAATGAACGCTATGGCTACACCTTC.

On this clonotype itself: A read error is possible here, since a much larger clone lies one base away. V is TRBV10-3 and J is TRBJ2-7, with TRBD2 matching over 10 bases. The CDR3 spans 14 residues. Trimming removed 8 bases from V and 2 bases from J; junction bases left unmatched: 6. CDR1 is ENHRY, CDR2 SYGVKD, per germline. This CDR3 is CAIEAGTSAYEQYF. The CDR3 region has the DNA TGTGCCATCGAAGCGGGGACTAGCGCCTACGAGCAGTACTTC.

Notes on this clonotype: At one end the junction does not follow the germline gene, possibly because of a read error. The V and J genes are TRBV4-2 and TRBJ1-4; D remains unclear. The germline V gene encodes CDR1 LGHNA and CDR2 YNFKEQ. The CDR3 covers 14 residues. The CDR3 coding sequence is TGTGCCAGCAGCCAGCCTCCAACTAATGAAAAACTGTCTTTT. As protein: CASSQPPTNEKLSF.

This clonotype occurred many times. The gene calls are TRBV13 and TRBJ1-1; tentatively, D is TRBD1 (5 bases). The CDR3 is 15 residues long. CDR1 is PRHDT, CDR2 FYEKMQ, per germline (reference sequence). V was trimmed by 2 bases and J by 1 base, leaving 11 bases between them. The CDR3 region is CASSLIGGGNTEAFF. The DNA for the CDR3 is TGTGCCAGCAGCTTAATCGGGGGAGGGAACACTGAAGCTTTCTTT.

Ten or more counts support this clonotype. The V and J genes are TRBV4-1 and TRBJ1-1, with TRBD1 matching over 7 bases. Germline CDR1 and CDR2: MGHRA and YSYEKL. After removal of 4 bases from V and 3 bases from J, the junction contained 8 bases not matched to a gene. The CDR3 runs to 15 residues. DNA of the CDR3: TGCGCCAGCAGCCGAAGACAGGGAAGCGACACTGAAGCTTTCTTT. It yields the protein CASSRRQGSDTEAFF.

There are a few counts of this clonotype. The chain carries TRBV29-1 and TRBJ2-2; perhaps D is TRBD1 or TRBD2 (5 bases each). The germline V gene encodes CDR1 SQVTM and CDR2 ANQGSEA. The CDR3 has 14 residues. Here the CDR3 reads CSPGAGRNTGELFF. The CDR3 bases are TGCAGTCCCGGGGCGGGTCGGAACACCGGGGAGCTGTTTTTT.

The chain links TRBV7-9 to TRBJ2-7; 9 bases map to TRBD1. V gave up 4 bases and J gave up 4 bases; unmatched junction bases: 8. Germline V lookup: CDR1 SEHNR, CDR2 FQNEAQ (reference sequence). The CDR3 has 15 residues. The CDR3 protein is CASSSGQGGLYEQYF. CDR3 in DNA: TGTGCCAGCAGCTCGGGACAGGGCGGTCTGTACGAGCAGTACTTC.

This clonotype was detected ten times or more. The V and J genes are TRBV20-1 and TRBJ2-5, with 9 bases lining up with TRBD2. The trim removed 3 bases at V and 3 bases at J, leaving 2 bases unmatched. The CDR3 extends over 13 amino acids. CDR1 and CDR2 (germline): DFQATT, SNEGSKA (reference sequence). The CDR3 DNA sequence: TGCAGTGCTAGGGTAGCGGGGGAAGAGACCCAGTACTTC. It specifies CSARVAGEETQYF.

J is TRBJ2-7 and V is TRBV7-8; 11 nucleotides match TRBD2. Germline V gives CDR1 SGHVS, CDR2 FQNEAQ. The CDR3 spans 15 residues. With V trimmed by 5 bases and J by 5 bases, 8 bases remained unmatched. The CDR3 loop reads CASSASGRLFDEQYF. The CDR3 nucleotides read TGTGCCAGCAGCGCTAGCGGGAGGCTCTTTGACGAGCAGTACTTC.

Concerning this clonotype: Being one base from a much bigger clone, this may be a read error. The CDR3 here is CASSSGPLLEDYGFTF. The CDR3 bases are TGTGCCAGCAGCTCAGGACCGCTACTGGAGGACTATGGCTTCACCTTC. The chain joins TRBV7-9 to TRBJ1-2; D call uncertain. Germline V lookup: CDR1 SEHNR, CDR2 FQNEAQ (reference sequence). The CDR3 is made up of 16 amino acids.

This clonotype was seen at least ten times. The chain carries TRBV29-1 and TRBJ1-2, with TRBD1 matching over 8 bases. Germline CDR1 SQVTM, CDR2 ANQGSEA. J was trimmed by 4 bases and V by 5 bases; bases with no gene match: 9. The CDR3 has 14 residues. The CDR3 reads CSVPRKDRGYGYTF. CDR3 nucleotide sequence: TGCAGCGTTCCGCGAAAAGACAGGGGCTATGGCTACACCTTC.

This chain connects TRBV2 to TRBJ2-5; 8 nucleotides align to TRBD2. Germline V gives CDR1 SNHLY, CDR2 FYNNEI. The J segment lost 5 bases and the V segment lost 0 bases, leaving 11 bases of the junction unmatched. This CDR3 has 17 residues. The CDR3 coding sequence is TGTGCCAGCAGTGAAGCTTACCCGGGACTAGGGGAGGAGACCCAGTACTTC. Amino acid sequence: CASSEAYPGLGEETQYF.